This entry lists 14 T cell receptor beta chains sequenced from one sample in a study of OX40 agonist ivuxolimab in advanced cancers. The assay was immunoSEQ multiplex PCR, and TCRdb's table has in-frame clones only and misses some. This sample yields about 51,000 clones, of which approximately 84% are seen a single time; around 2.9% belongs to the top ten. The material was CD4+ or CD8+ T cells sorted from blood, obtained in a trial of the OX40 agonist ivuxolimab. These receptors were taken from an adult with an advanced solid tumor such as melanoma, head and neck, liver or kidney cancer.

This chain uses TRBV7-2 with TRBJ1-2; 8 bases match TRBD1. Germline CDR1 is SGHTA and CDR2 is FQGNSA. The V and J ends lost 2 bases and 8 bases, in that order; junction bases with no gene match: 10. The CDR3 runs to 15 residues. Here the CDR3 DNA reads TGTGCCAGCAGCTTAACCATCGGGACAGGTGGGGGCTACACCTTC. It encodes CASSLTIGTGGGYTF.

This rearrangement joins TRBV5-1 to TRBJ2-1; 11 bases fit TRBD2. Germline CDR1 is SGHRS and CDR2 is YFSETQ. This CDR3 has 17 amino acids. V lost 0 bases, J lost 4 bases, and 6 bases stayed unmatched. The CDR3 here is CASSLATSGGIYNEQFF. The CDR3 DNA is TGCGCCAGCAGCTTGGCCACTAGCGGGGGTATTTACAATGAGCAGTTCTTC. Using reference TRBV5-1 and TRBJ2-1 for the parts outside the CDR3, the full variable domain is KAGVTQTPRYLIKTRGQQVTLSCSPISGHRSVSWYQQTPGQGLQFLFEYFSETQRNKGNFPGRFSGRQFSNSRSEMNVSTLELGDSALYLCASSLATSGGIYNEQFFGPGTRLTVL.

The CDR3 region has the DNA TGCGCCAGCAGCCACGAGGGACTTGAACACAATGAGCAGTTCTTC. This sequence encodes CASSHEGLEHNEQFF. The J gene is TRBJ2-1, the V gene TRBV5-1, with a tentative D call TRBD2 (6 bases). Trimming removed 4 bases from V and 5 bases from J, with 16 bases in between. Germline V gene data show CDR1 as SGHRS and CDR2 as YFSETQ. The CDR3 extends over 15 amino acids. Complete variable domain (other parts from reference TRBV5-1 and TRBJ2-1): KAGVTQTPRYLIKTRGQQVTLSCSPISGHRSVSWYQQTPGQGLQFLFEYFSETQRNKGNFPGRFSGRQFSNSRSEMNVSTLELGDSALYLCASSHEGLEHNEQFFGPGTRLTVL.

The genes are TRBV7-9 and TRBJ2-3, with D possibly being TRBD2 (6 bases). V was clipped by 2 bases and J by 2 bases, with 11 bases between them. CDR1 and CDR2 from the germline V gene are SEHNR and FQNEAQ (reference sequence). The CDR3 totals 15 residues. This chain's CDR3 is CASSLLAASTDTQYF. In nucleotides, the CDR3 is TGTGCCAGCAGCTTATTAGCGGCCTCCACAGATACGCAGTATTTT.

In this sample, this clone turned up a few times. The chain couples TRBV5-4 to TRBJ2-2; the D is unclear. The V end lost 4 bases, the J end lost 4 bases, and 14 bases lay between the germline ends. The CDR3 totals 15 residues. In germline, CDR1 is SGHNT, CDR2 YYREEE (reference sequence). CDR3 coding DNA: TGTGCCAGCAGCCCACCACGCACGGGCACCGGGGAGCTGTTTTTT. Its protein product is CASSPPRTGTGELFF.

This clone was seen once. This sequence joins TRBV10-2 and TRBJ2-1; 8 nucleotides align to TRBD2. V lost 4 bases and J lost 6; bases outside the gene matches: 8. The CDR3 totals 15 residues. CDR1 and CDR2 (germline): WSHSY, SAAADI. For the CDR3, the DNA is TGCGCCAGCAGTGGGCTCGGGGGGGCCGCCAATGAGCAGTTCTTC. As protein: CASSGLGGAANEQFF.

The chain carries TRBV27 and TRBJ1-6, with D unclear. The germline V gene encodes CDR1 MNHEY and CDR2 SMNVEV (reference sequence). CDR3 length: 16 residues. V was cut by 5 bases and J by 0 bases, with 11 bases left in between. CDR3 sequence: CASSVGLLSYNSPLHF. In nucleotides, the CDR3 is TGTGCCAGCAGTGTGGGTCTCCTCTCCTATAATTCACCCCTCCACTTT.

The chain uses TRBV5-6 and TRBJ2-3, with D unclear. Per the germline V gene, CDR1 is SGHDT and CDR2 is YYEEEE. The CDR3 covers 13 residues. With 1 base removed from V and 2 bases from J, the gap between germline ends came to 5 bases. The DNA of the CDR3 is TGTGCCAGCAGCTTGCCAGACACAGATACGCAGTATTTT. This codes for CASSLPDTDTQYF. Complete variable domain (other parts from reference TRBV5-6 and TRBJ2-3): DAGVTQSPTHLIKTRGQQVTLRCSPKSGHDTVSWYQQALGQGPQFIFQYYEEEERQRGNFPDRFSGHQFPNYSSELNVNALLLGDSALYLCASSLPDTDTQYFGPGTRLTVL.

This clone was detected once. The rearrangement uses TRBV19 and TRBJ2-2; D tentatively reads TRBD1 or TRBD2 (7 bases each). The germline V gene has CDR1 LNHDA and CDR2 SQIVND (reference sequence). V was cut by 5 bases and J by 6 bases, with 16 bases left in between. The CDR3 runs to 15 residues. This CDR3 is CASSSQGGFAGELFF. CDR3 nucleotides: TGTGCCAGTAGTTCCCAGGGGGGGTTCGCCGGGGAGCTGTTTTTT.

CDR3 sequence (DNA): TGTGCCAGCAGCTTGGTAGGAGATCCGGCAGGGTTCGAGCAGTACTTC. This codes for CASSLVGDPAGFEQYF. V and J are TRBV5-6 and TRBJ2-7; TRBD1 is a possible D gene (5 bases). This CDR3 has 16 residues. V was trimmed by 0 bases and J by 6 bases, leaving 19 bases between them. Germline values: CDR1 SGHDT, CDR2 YYEEEE.

This rearrangement joins TRBV7-9 to TRBJ2-5; D might be TRBD1 (6 bases). This CDR3 region has 14 residues. V lost 5 bases and J 0 bases, leaving 10 bases between the germline ends. CDR1 is SEHNR, CDR2 FQNEAQ, per germline (reference sequence). The DNA of the CDR3 is TGTGCCAGCAGCGCCTACAGGGACCAAGAGACCCAGTACTTC. Its protein is CASSAYRDQETQYF.

The sample holds one count of this clone. This rearrangement joins TRBV10-3 to TRBJ2-1, with D maybe TRBD2 (6 bases). V was cut by 0 bases and J by 1 base, with 10 bases left in between. This CDR3 region has 16 residues. Per the germline V gene, CDR1 is ENHRY and CDR2 is SYGVKD. The CDR3 coding sequence is TGTGCCATCAGTGAGTCGCTGCGGGGATCCTACAATGAGCAGTTCTTC. Translated: CAISESLRGSYNEQFF.

V is TRBV11-3 and J is TRBJ1-2; D perhaps matches TRBD1 (6 bases). Germline V gene data show CDR1 as SGHNT and CDR2 as YENEEA. The V and J ends lost 5 bases and 6 bases respectively, with 16 bases between them. The CDR3 has 14 amino acids. DNA for the CDR3: TGTGCCAGCAGCGCCCTCAGGGGAATCGATGGCTACACCTTC. Protein product: CASSALRGIDGYTF. The variable domain in full, completed from reference TRBV11-3 and TRBJ1-2, reads EAGVVQSPRYKIIEKKQPVAFWCNPISGHNTLYWYLQNLGQGPELLIRYENEEAVDDSQLPKDRFSAERLKGVDSTLKIQPAELGDSAVYLCASSALRGIDGYTFGSGTRLTVV.

This sequence joins TRBV9 and TRBJ2-3; D not resolved. CDR1 and CDR2 (germline): SGDLS, YYNGEE. CDR3 length equals 11 residues. The germline V and J ends were trimmed by 0 bases and 5 bases, with 1 base remaining between them. CDR3 DNA sequence: TGTGCCAGCAGCGTAGGAGATACGCAGTATTTT. It yields the protein CASSVGDTQYF.